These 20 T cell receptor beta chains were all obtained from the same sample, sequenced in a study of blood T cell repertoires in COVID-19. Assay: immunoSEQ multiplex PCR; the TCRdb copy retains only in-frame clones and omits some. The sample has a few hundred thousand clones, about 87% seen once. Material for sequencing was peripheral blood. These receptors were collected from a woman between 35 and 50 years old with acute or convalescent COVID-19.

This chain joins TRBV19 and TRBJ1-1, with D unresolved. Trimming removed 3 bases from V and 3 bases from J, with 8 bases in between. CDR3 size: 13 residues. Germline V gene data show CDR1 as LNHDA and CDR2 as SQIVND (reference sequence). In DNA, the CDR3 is TGTGCCAGTAGTATCGGGAGAGACACTGAAGCTTTCTTT. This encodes CASSIGRDTEAFF.

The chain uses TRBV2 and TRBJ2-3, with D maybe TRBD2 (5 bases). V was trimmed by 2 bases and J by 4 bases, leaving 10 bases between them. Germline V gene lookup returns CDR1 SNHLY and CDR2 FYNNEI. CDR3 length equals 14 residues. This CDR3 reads CASSEYGIADTQYF. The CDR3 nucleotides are TGTGCCAGCAGTGAATACGGGATAGCAGATACGCAGTATTTT.

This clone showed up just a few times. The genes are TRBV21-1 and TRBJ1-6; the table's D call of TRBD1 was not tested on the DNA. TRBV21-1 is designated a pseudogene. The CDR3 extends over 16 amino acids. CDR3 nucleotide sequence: TGTGCCAGCTCCGACAGGGTTTGTTCCTATAATTCACCCCTCCACTTT. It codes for CASSDRVCSYNSPLHF.

In nucleotides, the CDR3 is TGTGCCAGCAGCCCGATGGGACTAGCGGGGGCTAATGAGCAGTTCTTC. Amino acid sequence: CASSPMGLAGANEQFF. V is TRBV7-8 and J is TRBJ2-1; 14 positions agree with TRBD2. With V trimmed by 5 bases and J by 7 bases, 7 bases remained unmatched. The CDR3 contains 16 residues. Germline CDR1 is SGHVS and CDR2 is FQNEAQ. The complete variable domain, with remaining parts taken from reference TRBV7-8 and TRBJ2-1, reads GAGVSQSPRYKVAKRGQDVALRCDPISGHVSLFWYQQALGQGPEFLTYFQNEAQLDKSGLPSDRFFAERPEGSVSTLKIQRTQQEDSAVYLCASSPMGLAGANEQFFGPGTRLTVL.

CDR3 region: CASNQGPQHTGELFF. CDR3 coding DNA: TGTGCCAGCAACCAGGGTCCACAACACACCGGGGAGCTGTTTTTT. The rearrangement uses TRBV5-8 and TRBJ2-2, with D possibly being TRBD1 (5 bases). Trimming removed 6 bases from V and 3 bases from J, with 15 bases in between. The length of the CDR3 is 15 residues. Germline V CDR1 and CDR2: SGHTS, YDEGEE. Full variable domain (missing parts from reference TRBV5-8 and TRBJ2-2): EAGVTQSPTHLIKTRGQQATLRCSPISGHTSVYWYQQALGLGLQFLLWYDEGEERNRGNFPPRFSGRQFPNYSSELNVNALELEDSALYLCASNQGPQHTGELFFGEGSRLTVL.

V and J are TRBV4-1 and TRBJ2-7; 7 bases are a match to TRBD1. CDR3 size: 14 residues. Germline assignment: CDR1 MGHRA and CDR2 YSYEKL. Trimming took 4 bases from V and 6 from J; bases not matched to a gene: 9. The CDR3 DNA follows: TGCGCCAGCAGCCGAAATAGGGGGCAGAGCGAGCAGTACGTC. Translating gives CASSRNRGQSEQYV.

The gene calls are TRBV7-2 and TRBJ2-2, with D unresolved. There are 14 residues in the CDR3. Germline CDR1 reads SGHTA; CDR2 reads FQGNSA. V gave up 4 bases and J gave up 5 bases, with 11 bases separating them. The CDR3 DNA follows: TGTGCCAGCAGCTCCCCCTTATTAACCGGGGAGCTGTTTTTT. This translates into CASSSPLLTGELFF. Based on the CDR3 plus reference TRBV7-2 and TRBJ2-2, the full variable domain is GAGVSQSPSNKVTEKGKDVELRCDPISGHTALYWYRQSLGQGLEFLIYFQGNSAPDKSGLPSDRFSAERTGGSVSTLTIQRTQQEDSAVYLCASSSPLLTGELFFGEGSRLTVL.

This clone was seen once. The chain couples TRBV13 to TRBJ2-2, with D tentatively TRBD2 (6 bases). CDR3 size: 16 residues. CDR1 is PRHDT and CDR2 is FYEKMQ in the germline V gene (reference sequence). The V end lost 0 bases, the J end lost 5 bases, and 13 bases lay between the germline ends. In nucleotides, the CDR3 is TGTGCCAGCAGCTTAGGCACCCCCGCGGGGACCGGGGAGCTGTTTTTT. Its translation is CASSLGTPAGTGELFF. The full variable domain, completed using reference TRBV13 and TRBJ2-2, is AAGVIQSPRHLIKEKRETATLKCYPIPRHDTVYWYQQGPGQDPQFLISFYEKMQSDKGSIPDRFSAQQFSDYHSELNMSSLELGDSALYFCASSLGTPAGTGELFFGEGSRLTVL.

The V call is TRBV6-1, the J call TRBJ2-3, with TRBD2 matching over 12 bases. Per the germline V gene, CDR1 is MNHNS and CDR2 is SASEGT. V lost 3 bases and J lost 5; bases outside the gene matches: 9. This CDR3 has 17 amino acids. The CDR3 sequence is CASSEKTSGGWGDTQYF. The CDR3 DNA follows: TGTGCCAGCAGTGAGAAGACTAGCGGGGGCTGGGGAGATACGCAGTATTTT.

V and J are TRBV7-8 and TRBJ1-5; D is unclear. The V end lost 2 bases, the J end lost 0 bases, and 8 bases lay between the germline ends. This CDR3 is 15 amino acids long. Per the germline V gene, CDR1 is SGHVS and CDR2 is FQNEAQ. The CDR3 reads CASSLLRGSNQPQHF. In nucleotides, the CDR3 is TGTGCCAGCAGCTTACTACGGGGTAGCAATCAGCCCCAGCATTTT.

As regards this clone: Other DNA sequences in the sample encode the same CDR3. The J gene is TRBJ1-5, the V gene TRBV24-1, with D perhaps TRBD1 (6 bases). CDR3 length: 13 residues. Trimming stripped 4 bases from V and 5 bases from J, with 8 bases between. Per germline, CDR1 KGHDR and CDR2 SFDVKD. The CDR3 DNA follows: TGTGCCACCAGTGAGACAGGTCATCAGCCCCAGCATTTT. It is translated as CATSETGHQPQHF.

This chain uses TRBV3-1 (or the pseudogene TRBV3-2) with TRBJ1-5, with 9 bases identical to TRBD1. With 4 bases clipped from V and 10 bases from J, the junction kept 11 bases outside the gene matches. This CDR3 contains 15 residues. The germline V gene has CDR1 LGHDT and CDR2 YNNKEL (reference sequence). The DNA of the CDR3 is TGTGCCAGCAGCCCCAAGGGACAGGGATCAGGCCCCCAGCATTTT. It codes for CASSPKGQGSGPQHF.

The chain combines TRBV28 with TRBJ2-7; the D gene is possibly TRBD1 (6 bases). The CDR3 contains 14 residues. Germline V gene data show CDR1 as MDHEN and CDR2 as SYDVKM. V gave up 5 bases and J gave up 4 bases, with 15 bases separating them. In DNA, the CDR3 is TGTGCCAGCAGTGGGTCCGAGGGGGTATACGAGCAGTACGTC. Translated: CASSGSEGVYEQYV.

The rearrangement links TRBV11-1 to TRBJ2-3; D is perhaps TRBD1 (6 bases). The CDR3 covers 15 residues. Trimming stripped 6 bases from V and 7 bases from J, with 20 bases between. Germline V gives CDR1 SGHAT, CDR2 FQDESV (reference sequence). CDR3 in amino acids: CASSVSPQGKNTQYF. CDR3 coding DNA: TGTGCCAGCAGTGTTTCCCCTCAGGGGAAGAATACGCAGTATTTT. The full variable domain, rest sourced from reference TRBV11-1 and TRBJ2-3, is EAEVAQSPRYKITEKSQAVAFWCDPISGHATLYWYRQILGQGPELLVQFQDESVVDDSQLPKDRFSAERLKGVDSTLKIQPAELGDSAMYLCASSVSPQGKNTQYFGPGTRLTVL.

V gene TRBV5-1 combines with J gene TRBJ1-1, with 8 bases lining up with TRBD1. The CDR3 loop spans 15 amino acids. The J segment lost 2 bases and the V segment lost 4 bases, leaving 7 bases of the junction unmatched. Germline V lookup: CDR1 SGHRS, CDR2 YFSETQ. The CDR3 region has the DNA TGCGCCAGCAGCCCTGACAGGGGCGGTAACACTGAAGCTTTCTTT. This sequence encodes CASSPDRGGNTEAFF.

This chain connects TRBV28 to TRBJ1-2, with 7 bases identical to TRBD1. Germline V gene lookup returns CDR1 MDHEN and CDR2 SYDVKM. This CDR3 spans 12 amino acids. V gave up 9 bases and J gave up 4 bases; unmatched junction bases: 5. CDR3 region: CASSNRGYGYTF. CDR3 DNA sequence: TGTGCCAGTTCGAACAGGGGCTATGGCTACACCTTC.

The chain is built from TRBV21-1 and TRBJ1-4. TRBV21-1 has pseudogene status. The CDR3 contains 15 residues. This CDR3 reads CASSFLRGTNEKLFF. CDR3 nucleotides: TGTGCCAGCAGCTTTTTGCGCGGAACTAATGAAAAACTGTTTTTT.

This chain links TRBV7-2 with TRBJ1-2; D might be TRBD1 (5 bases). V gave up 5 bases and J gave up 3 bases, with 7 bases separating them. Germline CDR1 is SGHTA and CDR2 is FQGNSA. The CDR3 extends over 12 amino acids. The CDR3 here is CASSDSYYGYTF. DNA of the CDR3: TGTGCCAGCAGCGACAGTTACTATGGCTACACCTTC.

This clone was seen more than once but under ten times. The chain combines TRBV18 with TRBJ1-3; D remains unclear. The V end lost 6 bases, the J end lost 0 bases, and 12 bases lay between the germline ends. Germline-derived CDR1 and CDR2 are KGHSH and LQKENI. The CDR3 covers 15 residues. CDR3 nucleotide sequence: TGTGCCAGCTCCCCCGAACAGCTCTCTGGAAACACCATATATTTT. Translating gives CASSPEQLSGNTIYF.

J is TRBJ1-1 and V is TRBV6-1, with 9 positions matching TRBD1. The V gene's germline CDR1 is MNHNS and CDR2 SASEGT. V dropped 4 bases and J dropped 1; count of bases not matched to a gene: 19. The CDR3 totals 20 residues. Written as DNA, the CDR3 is TGTGCCAGCAGTGTCGGGACAGGGCGCAGATACCAACACACGAACACTGAAGCTTTCTTT. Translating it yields CASSVGTGRRYQHTNTEAFF.